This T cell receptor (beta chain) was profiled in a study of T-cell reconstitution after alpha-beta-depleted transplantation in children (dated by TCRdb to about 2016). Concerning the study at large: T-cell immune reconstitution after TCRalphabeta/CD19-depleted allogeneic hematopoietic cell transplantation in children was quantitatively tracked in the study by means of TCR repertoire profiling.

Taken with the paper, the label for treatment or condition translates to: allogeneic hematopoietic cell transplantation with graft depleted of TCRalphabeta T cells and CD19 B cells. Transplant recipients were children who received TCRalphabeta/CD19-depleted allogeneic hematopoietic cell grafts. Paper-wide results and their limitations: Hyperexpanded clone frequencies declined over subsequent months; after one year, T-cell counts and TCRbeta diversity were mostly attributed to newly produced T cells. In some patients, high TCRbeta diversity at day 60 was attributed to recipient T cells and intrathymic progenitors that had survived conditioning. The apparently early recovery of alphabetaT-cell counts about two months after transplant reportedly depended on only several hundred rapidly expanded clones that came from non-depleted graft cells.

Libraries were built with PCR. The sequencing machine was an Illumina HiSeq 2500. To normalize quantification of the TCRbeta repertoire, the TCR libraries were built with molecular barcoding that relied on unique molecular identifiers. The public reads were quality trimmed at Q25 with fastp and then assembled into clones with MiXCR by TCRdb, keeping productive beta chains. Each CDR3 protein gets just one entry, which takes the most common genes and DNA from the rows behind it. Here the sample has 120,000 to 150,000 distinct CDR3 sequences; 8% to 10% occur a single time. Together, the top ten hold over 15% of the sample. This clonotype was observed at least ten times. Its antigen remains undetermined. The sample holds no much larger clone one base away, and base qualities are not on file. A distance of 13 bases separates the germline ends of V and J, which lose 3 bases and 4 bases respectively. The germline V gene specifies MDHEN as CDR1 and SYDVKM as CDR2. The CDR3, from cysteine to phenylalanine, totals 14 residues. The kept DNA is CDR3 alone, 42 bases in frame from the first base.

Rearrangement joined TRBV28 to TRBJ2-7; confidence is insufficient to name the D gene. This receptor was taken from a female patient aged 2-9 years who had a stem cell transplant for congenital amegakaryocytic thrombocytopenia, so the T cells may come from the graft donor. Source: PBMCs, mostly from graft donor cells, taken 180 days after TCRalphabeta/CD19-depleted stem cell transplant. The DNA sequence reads TGTGCCAGCAGTTTTCTGGGGATAGCTTACGAGCAGTACTTC. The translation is CASSFLGIAYEQYF.